This T cell receptor beta chain was observed in a study of T cells in Graves' hyperthyroidism and ophthalmopathy. A remark on this clonotype: Antigen specificity is unknown.

Authors of the study amplified TCR beta CDR3 regions from RNA transcripts. A first-round RT-PCR of the TCR CDR3 used the HTBI primer set. TCRdb used MiXCR to reprocess the multiplex PCR reads, holding one entry per CDR3 protein. The table lists around 350,000 distinct CDR3 sequences, about 15% of them singletons, with about 20% in the top ten. General observations from the study: Most clonotypes expanded in thyroid above 0.001 were likewise present in blood.

This CDR3 region has 13 residues. Per the germline V gene, CDR1 is SNHLY and CDR2 is FYNNEI. V lost 6 bases, J lost 2 bases, and 11 bases lay in between. Sequenced: blood. This TCR derives from an older woman with Graves' ophthalmopathy. V is TRBV2 and J is TRBJ2-7; TRBD1 is a possible D gene (6 bases). The CDR3 spells CASRWTEAYEQYF. CDR3 nucleotides: TGTGCCAGCAGGTGGACAGAAGCCTACGAGCAGTACTTC.